Each of the 29 T cell receptor beta chains below was sequenced from the same sample in a study of blood T cell repertoires in COVID-19. Clones were sequenced by immunoSEQ multiplex PCR, and TCRdb holds only the in-frame ones, with some missing. The sample holds a few hundred thousand clones, 85% to 90% seen once. Sample: peripheral blood. All receptors come from a man younger than 45 with acute or convalescent COVID-19.

The chain links TRBV2 to TRBJ1-2, with unresolved D. The germline V gene encodes CDR1 SNHLY and CDR2 FYNNEI. The CDR3 sequence is 14 residues long. V lost 6 bases to trimming and J lost 5 bases, with 16 bases between them. CDR3 coding DNA: TGTGCCAGCAGGAGGCAAGATATTATTTATGGCTACACCTTC. It is translated as CASRRQDIIYGYTF.

The chain links TRBV11-3 to TRBJ2-1; 11 nucleotides match TRBD1. This CDR3 contains 13 residues. Looked up from germline, CDR1 is SGHNT and CDR2 is YENEEA. Trimming took 8 bases from V and 6 from J; bases not matched to a gene: 3. The DNA for the CDR3 is TGTGCCAGCCGAGGGACAGGGGGCAATGAGCAGTTCTTC. It encodes CASRGTGGNEQFF.

This chain links TRBV6-5 with TRBJ2-7, with D perhaps TRBD1 (6 bases). The germline gives CDR1 MNHEY, CDR2 SVGAGI. V was clipped by 7 bases and J by 3 bases, with 13 bases between them. This CDR3 contains 13 residues. The CDR3 loop is CASKTGAYYEQYF. The CDR3 coding sequence is TGTGCCAGCAAGACAGGAGCCTACTACGAGCAGTACTTC.

This chain uses TRBV27 with TRBJ2-1; 13 bases are a match to TRBD2. With V trimmed by 5 bases and J by 8 bases, 6 bases remained unmatched. This CDR3 comprises 15 residues. CDR1 and CDR2 from the germline V gene are MNHEY and SMNVEV (reference sequence). The CDR3, as DNA: TGTGCCAGCAGTCGACTAGCGGGGGGAATGGATGAGCAGTTCTTC. This translates into CASSRLAGGMDEQFF.

The chain employs TRBV5-1 and TRBJ2-5; TRBD1 is a possible D gene (8 bases). Per the germline V gene, CDR1 is SGHRS and CDR2 is YFSETQ. The germline V and J ends were trimmed by 3 bases and 3 bases, with 15 bases remaining between them. The CDR3 is made up of 15 amino acids. In DNA, the CDR3 is TGCGCCAGCAGCTCTAGGACAGGGAGGGAAGAGACCCAGTACTTC. The encoded protein is CASSSRTGREETQYF.

This sequence joins TRBV27 and TRBJ2-1; 10 bases align to TRBD2. The ends lost 6 bases at V and 4 bases at J; junction bases unmatched: 3. This CDR3 spans 14 amino acids. In germline, CDR1 is MNHEY, CDR2 SMNVEV (reference sequence). As DNA, the CDR3 is TGTGCCAGCAGGCATAGCGGGAGGTACAATGAGCAGTTCTTC. It specifies CASRHSGRYNEQFF.

This sequence joins TRBV28 and TRBJ1-2; weak D call: TRBD1 (6 bases). Per germline, CDR1 MDHEN and CDR2 SYDVKM. The CDR3 spans 15 residues. Trimming left V 5 bases short and J 5 bases short, with 18 bases between. The CDR3 DNA sequence: TGTGCCAGCAGTCCCTACAGGGCCGCCCAGTATGGCTACACCTTC. Translated, it gives CASSPYRAAQYGYTF.

On this clone: Additional DNA sequences in this sample encode the identical CDR3. V and J are TRBV18 and TRBJ1-4; D remains unclear. Per germline, CDR1 KGHSH and CDR2 LQKENI. CDR3 length: 13 amino acids. Trimming removed 6 bases from V and 0 bases from J, with 5 bases in between. The CDR3 loop reads CASSRTTNEKLFF. The CDR3 DNA is TGTGCCAGCTCCAGGACAACTAATGAAAAACTGTTTTTT.

The chain employs TRBV4-2 and TRBJ2-5; 9 bases are a match to TRBD1. Germline V gene lookup returns CDR1 LGHNA and CDR2 YNFKEQ. V shed 5 bases and J 5 bases; nucleotides not matched to a gene: 6. This CDR3 has 14 amino acids. Here the CDR3 reads CASSSSTGGETQYF. For the CDR3, the DNA is TGTGCCAGCAGCTCATCGACAGGGGGGGAGACCCAGTACTTC.

V is TRBV7-9 and J is TRBJ2-7; possibly TRBD1 for D (6 bases). Germline V gives CDR1 SEHNR, CDR2 FQNEAQ (reference sequence). The CDR3 consists of 15 residues. V shed 4 bases and J shed 4 bases, with 17 bases lying between them. This chain's CDR3 is CASSSLPTGQYEQYF. The CDR3, as DNA: TGTGCCAGCAGCTCTCTACCCACGGGACAATACGAGCAGTACTTC.

This chain uses TRBV7-6 with TRBJ1-2; the match to TRBD1 covers 8 bases. After removal of 5 bases from V and 5 bases from J, the junction contained 10 bases not matched to a gene. CDR3 length: 15 residues. Germline V gene sequence: CDR1 SGHVS, CDR2 FNYEAQ. Written as DNA, the CDR3 is TGTGCCAGCAGCGAACACCCCGGGACAGGATATGGCTACACCTTC. This gives the protein CASSEHPGTGYGYTF.

The gene calls are TRBV11-2 and TRBJ2-2, with D possibly being TRBD1 (6 bases). V lost 5 bases and J 3 bases, leaving 10 bases between the germline ends. This CDR3 has 14 residues. Germline loops: CDR1 SGHAT, CDR2 FQNNGV. CDR3 region: CASSTGHYTGELFF. The CDR3 coding sequence is TGTGCCAGCAGCACGGGACATTACACCGGGGAGCTGTTTTTT.

The chain has TRBV5-6 and TRBJ1-5; a weak D match, TRBD1 (5 bases). The CDR3 is 16 residues long. CDR1 and CDR2 from the germline V gene are SGHDT and YYEEEE. V lost 1 base to trimming and J lost 7 bases, with 18 bases between them. The CDR3 spells CASSLYHKGRQQPQHF. DNA for the CDR3: TGTGCCAGCAGCTTGTACCATAAGGGGCGGCAGCAGCCCCAGCATTTT.

The V gene is TRBV3-1 (or the pseudogene TRBV3-2), the J gene TRBJ2-7; D perhaps matches TRBD2 (6 bases). In germline, CDR1 is LGHDT, CDR2 YNNKEL (reference sequence). Trimming took off 4 bases at V and 2 bases at J, with 15 bases between the two ends. The CDR3 spans 15 residues. In DNA form, the CDR3 reads TGTGCCAGCAGCCCTCCGCAGGGCGGGGCCTACGAGCAGTACTTC. Encoded protein: CASSPPQGGAYEQYF.

This chain joins TRBV29-1 and TRBJ1-2, with 7 bases matching TRBD1. Germline trimming cut 3 bases from V and 4 bases from J; bases unmatched to any gene: 20. The germline V gene has CDR1 SQVTM and CDR2 ANQGSEA. The CDR3 is 18 residues long. The CDR3 sequence: CSVDLAGTVYPFFYGYTF. CDR3 bases: TGCAGCGTTGATTTGGCCGGGACAGTTTACCCCTTCTTCTATGGCTACACCTTC. Full variable domain (rest looked up from reference TRBV29-1 and TRBJ1-2): SAVISQKPSRDICQRGTSLTIQCQVDSQVTMMFWYRQQPGQSLTLIATANQGSEATYESGFVIDKFPISRPNLTFSTLTVSNMSPEDSSIYLCSVDLAGTVYPFFYGYTFGSGTRLTVV.

The chain recombines TRBV6-5 with TRBJ2-1; D possibly corresponds to TRBD1 (5 bases). Trimming stripped 6 bases from V and 6 bases from J, with 12 bases between. Germline V gene lookup returns CDR1 MNHEY and CDR2 SVGAGI. The CDR3 runs to 13 residues. The CDR3 here is CASRTAAVNEQFF. CDR3 DNA sequence: TGTGCCAGCAGGACAGCCGCCGTCAATGAGCAGTTCTTC.

In this sample, this clone turned up once. The rearrangement uses TRBV5-6 and TRBJ2-1, with TRBD2 matching over 9 bases. With 2 bases clipped from V and 9 bases from J, the junction kept 9 bases outside the gene matches. This CDR3 comprises 15 residues. CDR1 is SGHDT, CDR2 YYEEEE, per germline. The CDR3: CASSLTSAGGREQFF. CDR3 DNA sequence: TGTGCCAGCAGCTTAACCTCAGCGGGAGGCCGTGAGCAGTTCTTC.

This chain connects TRBV4-1 to TRBJ1-2; TRBD1 matches 10 bases. V lost 2 bases to trimming and J lost 3 bases; unmatched junction nucleotides: 3. CDR3 length: 15 residues. Germline CDR1 reads MGHRA; CDR2 reads YSYEKL. The CDR3 loop is CASSQPTGGDYGYTF. CDR3 sequence (DNA): TGCGCCAGCAGCCAACCGACAGGGGGCGACTATGGCTACACCTTC.

This clone appeared once. The sample has other DNA sequences that encode this CDR3 too. The J gene is TRBJ1-2, the V gene TRBV12-3 or TRBV12-4; 8 positions match TRBD1. CDR3 length equals 13 residues. V lost 3 bases, J lost 5 bases, and 2 bases stayed unmatched. The CDR3, as DNA: TGTGCCAGCAGTTTGGACAGGGTATATGGCTACACCTTC. Encoded protein: CASSLDRVYGYTF.

DNA of the CDR3: TGTGCCAGCAGCCCCCGAAGGGACAGCCTAGGAGAAAAACTGTTTTTT. It codes for CASSPRRDSLGEKLFF. The chain couples TRBV27 to TRBJ1-4, with 7 bases matching TRBD1. There are 16 residues in the CDR3. After removal of 6 bases from V and 8 bases from J, the junction contained 15 bases not matched to a gene. In germline, CDR1 is MNHEY, CDR2 SMNVEV (reference sequence).

The V call is TRBV18, the J call TRBJ1-3; D gene uncertain. This CDR3 has 15 residues. V was clipped by 0 bases and J by 3 bases, with 9 bases between them. Looked up from germline, CDR1 is KGHSH and CDR2 is LQKENI. As DNA, the CDR3 is TGTGCCAGCTCACCACCGCGTGTTCGTGGAAACACCATATATTTT. Translating it yields CASSPPRVRGNTIYF.

The chain has TRBV30 and TRBJ2-7; tentatively, D is TRBD1 (6 bases). This CDR3 contains 13 residues. In germline, CDR1 is GTSNPN, CDR2 SVGIG (reference sequence). V was pared by 3 bases and J by 5 bases, with 14 bases between. CDR3 sequence reads: CAWSDQGPHEQYF. The CDR3 DNA follows: TGTGCCTGGAGCGATCAGGGGCCTCACGAGCAGTACTTC.

This clone was detected once. The chain uses TRBV10-1 and TRBJ2-7; tentative D call: TRBD2 (5 bases). Trimming cost V 0 bases and J 1 base, with 16 bases left between them. Per the germline V gene, CDR1 is WNHNN and CDR2 is SYGVQD (reference sequence). The CDR3 is 17 residues long. This CDR3 is CASSESRALDRSYEQYF. The CDR3 DNA is TGCGCCAGCAGTGAGTCGAGGGCACTGGACCGATCCTACGAGCAGTACTTC.

The chain joins TRBV19 to TRBJ1-1, with 8 bases aligning to TRBD1. Germline CDR1 LNHDA, CDR2 SQIVND (reference sequence). CDR3 length: 15 amino acids. The trim removed 8 bases at V and 4 bases at J, leaving 12 bases unmatched. The CDR3 region has the DNA TGTGCCAGTGCTGACGGACAGGGAGGGAGCACTGAAGCTTTCTTT. Amino acids: CASADGQGGSTEAFF.

The chain carries TRBV13 and TRBJ2-7, with 9 bases fitting TRBD2. In germline, CDR1 is PRHDT, CDR2 FYEKMQ (reference sequence). V was pared by 7 bases and J by 0 bases, with 7 bases of the junction left unmatched. The CDR3 sequence is 15 residues long. The CDR3 sequence is CASTKGGGASYEQYF. The DNA of the CDR3 is TGTGCCAGCACTAAGGGCGGGGGGGCCTCCTACGAGCAGTACTTC.

This rearrangement joins TRBV7-6 to TRBJ2-2; D ambiguous. V lost 5 bases to trimming and J lost 0 bases, with 4 bases between them. The CDR3 has 13 residues. Germline V gene lookup returns CDR1 SGHVS and CDR2 FNYEAQ. The CDR3 DNA is TGTGCCAGCAGCCGGGCGAACACCGGGGAGCTGTTTTTT. Its translation: CASSRANTGELFF.

The genes are TRBV30 and TRBJ2-7, with D possibly matching TRBD2 (6 bases). Trimming removed 4 bases at V and 2 bases at J, with 12 bases between. This CDR3 is 13 amino acids long. CDR1 and CDR2 (germline): GTSNPN, SVGIG (reference sequence). This chain's CDR3 is CAWKEGGPYEQYF. The DNA of the CDR3 is TGTGCCTGGAAGGAGGGAGGCCCCTACGAGCAGTACTTC.

The chain recombines TRBV11-2 with TRBJ1-6, with TRBD1 matching 9 bases. Germline CDR1 and CDR2: SGHAT and FQNNGV. Unmatched junction bases numbered 3, after V lost 4 bases and J lost 8 bases. This CDR3 contains 14 residues. The CDR3 loop is CASSWGQGHSPLHF. CDR3 nucleotides: TGTGCCAGCAGCTGGGGACAGGGACATTCACCCCTCCACTTT.

The chain joins TRBV2 to TRBJ1-2; D uncertain. The V end was cut by 2 bases, the J end by 7 bases, with 5 bases between. This CDR3 comprises 11 residues. Germline V CDR1 and CDR2: SNHLY, FYNNEI. The CDR3 spells CASSERSGYTF. DNA of the CDR3: TGTGCCAGCAGTGAACGGAGTGGCTACACCTTC.